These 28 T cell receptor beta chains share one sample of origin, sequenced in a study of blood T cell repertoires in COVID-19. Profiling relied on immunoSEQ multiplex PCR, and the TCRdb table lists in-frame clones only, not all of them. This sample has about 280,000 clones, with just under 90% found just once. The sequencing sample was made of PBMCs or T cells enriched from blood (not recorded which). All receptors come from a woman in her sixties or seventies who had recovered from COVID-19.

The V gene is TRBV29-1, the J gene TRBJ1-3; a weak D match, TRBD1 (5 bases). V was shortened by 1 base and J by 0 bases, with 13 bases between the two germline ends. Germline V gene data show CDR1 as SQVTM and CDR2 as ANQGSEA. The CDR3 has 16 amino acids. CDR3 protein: CSVEGGLVNSGNTIYF. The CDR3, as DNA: TGCAGCGTTGAAGGGGGCTTAGTGAACTCTGGAAACACCATATATTTT.

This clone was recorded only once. As DNA, the CDR3 is TGTGCCATCAGTGAGGGGGGCGGGAGCGGCGAGCAGTACTTC. Translation gives CAISEGGGSGEQYF. This sequence joins TRBV10-3 and TRBJ2-7; TRBD2 might be the D (7 bases). CDR1 and CDR2 (germline): ENHRY, SYGVKD. The CDR3 covers 14 residues. V was pared by 2 bases and J by 6 bases, with 14 bases between.

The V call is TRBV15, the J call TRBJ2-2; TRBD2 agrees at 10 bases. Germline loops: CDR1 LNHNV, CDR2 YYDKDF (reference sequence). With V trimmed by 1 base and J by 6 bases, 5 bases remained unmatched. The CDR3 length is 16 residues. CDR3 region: CATSRVTAGGPGELFF. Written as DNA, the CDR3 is TGTGCCACCAGCAGAGTAACAGCGGGGGGGCCCGGGGAGCTGTTTTTT.

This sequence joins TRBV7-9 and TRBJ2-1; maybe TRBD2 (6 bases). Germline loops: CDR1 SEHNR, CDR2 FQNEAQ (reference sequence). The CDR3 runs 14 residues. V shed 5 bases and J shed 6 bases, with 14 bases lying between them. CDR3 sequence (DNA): TGTGCCAGCAGCCGATCCGGGACTTTCAATGAGCAGTTCTTC. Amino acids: CASSRSGTFNEQFF.

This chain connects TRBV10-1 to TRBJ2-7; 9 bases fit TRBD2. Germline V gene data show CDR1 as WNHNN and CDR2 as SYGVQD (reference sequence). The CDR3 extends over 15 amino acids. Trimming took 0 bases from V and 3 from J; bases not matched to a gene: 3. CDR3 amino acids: CASSESAGGYYEQYF. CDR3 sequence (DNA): TGCGCCAGCAGTGAGTCAGCGGGAGGATACTACGAGCAGTACTTC.

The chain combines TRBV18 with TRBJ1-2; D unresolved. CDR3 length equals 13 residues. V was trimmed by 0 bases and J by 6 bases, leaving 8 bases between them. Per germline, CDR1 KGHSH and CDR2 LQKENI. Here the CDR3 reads CASSPPSSDGYTF. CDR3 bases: TGTGCCAGCTCACCACCTTCTTCAGATGGCTACACCTTC.

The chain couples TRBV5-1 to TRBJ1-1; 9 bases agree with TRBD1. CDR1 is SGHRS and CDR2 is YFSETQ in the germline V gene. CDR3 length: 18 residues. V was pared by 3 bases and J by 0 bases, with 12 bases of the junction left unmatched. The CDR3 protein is CASSSPVGTGTMNTEAFF. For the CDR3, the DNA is TGCGCCAGCAGCTCTCCGGTCGGGACAGGGACTATGAACACTGAAGCTTTCTTT. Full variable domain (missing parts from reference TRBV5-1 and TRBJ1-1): KAGVTQTPRYLIKTRGQQVTLSCSPISGHRSVSWYQQTPGQGLQFLFEYFSETQRNKGNFPGRFSGRQFSNSRSEMNVSTLELGDSALYLCASSSPVGTGTMNTEAFFGQGTRLTVV.

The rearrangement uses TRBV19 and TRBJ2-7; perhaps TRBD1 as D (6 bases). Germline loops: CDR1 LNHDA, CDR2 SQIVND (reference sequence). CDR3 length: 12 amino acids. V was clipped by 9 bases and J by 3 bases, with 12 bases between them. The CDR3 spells CASQDSFYEQYF. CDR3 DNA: TGTGCCAGCCAGGACAGCTTCTACGAGCAGTACTTC.

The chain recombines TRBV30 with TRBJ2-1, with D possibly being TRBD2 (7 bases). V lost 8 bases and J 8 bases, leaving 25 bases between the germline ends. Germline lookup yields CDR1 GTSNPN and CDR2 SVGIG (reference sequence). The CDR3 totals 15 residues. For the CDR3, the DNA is TGTGCCCGGACTAGGCCCTTAGGGGGTCACGATGAGCAGTTCTTC. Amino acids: CARTRPLGGHDEQFF.

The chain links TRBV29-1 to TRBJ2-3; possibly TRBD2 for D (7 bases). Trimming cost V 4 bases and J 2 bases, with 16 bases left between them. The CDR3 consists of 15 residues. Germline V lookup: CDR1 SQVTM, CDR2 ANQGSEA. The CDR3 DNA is TGCAGCGTTGGAGGGGGGGTGCGTCTCACAGATACGCAGTATTTT. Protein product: CSVGGGVRLTDTQYF.

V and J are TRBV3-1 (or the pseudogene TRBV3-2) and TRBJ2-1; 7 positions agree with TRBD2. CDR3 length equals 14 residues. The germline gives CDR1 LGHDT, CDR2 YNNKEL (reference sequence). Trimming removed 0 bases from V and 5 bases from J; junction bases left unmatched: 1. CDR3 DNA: TGTGCCAGCAGCCAAGATCGGGGGGACAATGAGCAGTTCTTC. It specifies CASSQDRGDNEQFF.

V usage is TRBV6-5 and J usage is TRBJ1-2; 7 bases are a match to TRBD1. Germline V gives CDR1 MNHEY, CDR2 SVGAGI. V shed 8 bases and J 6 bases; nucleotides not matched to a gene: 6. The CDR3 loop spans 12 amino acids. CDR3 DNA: TGTGCCAGCGGGGGACAGCACGATGGCTACACCTTC. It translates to CASGGQHDGYTF.

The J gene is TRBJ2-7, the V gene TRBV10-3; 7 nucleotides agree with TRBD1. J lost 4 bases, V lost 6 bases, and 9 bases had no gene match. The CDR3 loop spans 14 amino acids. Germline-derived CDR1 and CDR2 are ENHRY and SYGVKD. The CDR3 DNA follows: TGTGCCATCAGCACACAGGGGCACGAATACGAGCAGTACTTC. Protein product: CAISTQGHEYEQYF.

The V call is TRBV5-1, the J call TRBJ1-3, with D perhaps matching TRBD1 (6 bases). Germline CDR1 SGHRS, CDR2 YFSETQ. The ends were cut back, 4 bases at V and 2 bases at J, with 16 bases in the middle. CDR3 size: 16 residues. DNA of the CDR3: TGCGCCAGCAGCGATCAGTGGGGGCAGGCTGGAAACACCATATATTTT. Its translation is CASSDQWGQAGNTIYF. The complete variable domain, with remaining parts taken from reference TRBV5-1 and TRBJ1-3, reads KAGVTQTPRYLIKTRGQQVTLSCSPISGHRSVSWYQQTPGQGLQFLFEYFSETQRNKGNFPGRFSGRQFSNSRSEMNVSTLELGDSALYLCASSDQWGQAGNTIYFGEGSWLTVV.

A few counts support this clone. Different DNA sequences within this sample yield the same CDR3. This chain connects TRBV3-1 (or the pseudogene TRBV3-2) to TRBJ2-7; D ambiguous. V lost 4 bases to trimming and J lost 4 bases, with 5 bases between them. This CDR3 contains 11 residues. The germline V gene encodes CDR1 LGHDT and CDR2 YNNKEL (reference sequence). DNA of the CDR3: TGTGCCAGCAGCCCCGGGTACGAGCAGTACTTC. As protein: CASSPGYEQYF.

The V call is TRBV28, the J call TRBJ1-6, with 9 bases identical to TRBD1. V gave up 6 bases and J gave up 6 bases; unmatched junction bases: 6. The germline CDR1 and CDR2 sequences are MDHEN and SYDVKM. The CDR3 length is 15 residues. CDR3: CASSSGDRANSPLHF. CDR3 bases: TGTGCCAGCAGCTCGGGGGACAGGGCTAATTCACCCCTCCACTTT.

The CDR3 sequence is CASSQDWQGGETQYF. The DNA for the CDR3 is TGCGCCAGCAGCCAAGACTGGCAGGGAGGGGAGACCCAGTACTTC. The chain recombines TRBV4-1 with TRBJ2-5, with TRBD2 matching over 7 bases. Looked up from germline, CDR1 is MGHRA and CDR2 is YSYEKL. The CDR3 length is 15 residues. The trim removed 0 bases at V and 5 bases at J, leaving 6 bases unmatched.

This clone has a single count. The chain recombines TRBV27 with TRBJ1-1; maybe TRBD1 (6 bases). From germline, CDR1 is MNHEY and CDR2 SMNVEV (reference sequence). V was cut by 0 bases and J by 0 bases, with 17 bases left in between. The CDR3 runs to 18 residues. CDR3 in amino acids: CASSLSAWGPPMNTEAFF. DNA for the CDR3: TGTGCCAGCAGTTTATCGGCATGGGGGCCCCCAATGAACACTGAAGCTTTCTTT.

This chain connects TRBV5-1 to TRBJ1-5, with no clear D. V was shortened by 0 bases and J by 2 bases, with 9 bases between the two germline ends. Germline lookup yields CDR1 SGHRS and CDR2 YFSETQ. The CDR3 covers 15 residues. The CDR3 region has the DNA TGCGCCAGCAGCTTGGAAGGGAGCGGCAATCAGCCCCAGCATTTT. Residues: CASSLEGSGNQPQHF.

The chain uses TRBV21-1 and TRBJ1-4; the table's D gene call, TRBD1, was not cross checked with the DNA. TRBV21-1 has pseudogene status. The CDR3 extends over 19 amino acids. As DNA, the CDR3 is TGTGCCAGCAGCAAAGGCGAAGGCTGGCAGGGTAGAACTAATGAAAAACTGTTTTTT. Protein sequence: CASSKGEGWQGRTNEKLFF.

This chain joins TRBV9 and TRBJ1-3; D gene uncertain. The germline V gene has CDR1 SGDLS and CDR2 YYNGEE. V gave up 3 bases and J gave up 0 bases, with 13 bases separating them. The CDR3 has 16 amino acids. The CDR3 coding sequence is TGTGCCAGCAGCGAGGCAGGCGCGTACTCTGGAAACACCATATATTTT. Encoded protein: CASSEAGAYSGNTIYF.

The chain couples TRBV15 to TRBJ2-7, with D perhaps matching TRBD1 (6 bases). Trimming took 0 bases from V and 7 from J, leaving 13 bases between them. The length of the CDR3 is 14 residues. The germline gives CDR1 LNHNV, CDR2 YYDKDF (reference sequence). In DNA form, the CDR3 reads TGTGCCACCAGCAGAGAAAACACAGGGCGAGAGCAGTACTTC. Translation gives CATSRENTGREQYF.

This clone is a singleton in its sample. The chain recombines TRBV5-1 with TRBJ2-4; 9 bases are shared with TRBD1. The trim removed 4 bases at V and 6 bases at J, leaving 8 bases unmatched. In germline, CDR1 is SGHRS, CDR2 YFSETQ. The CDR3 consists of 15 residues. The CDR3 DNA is TGCGCCAGCAGCCCTAGGACAGGGGAGGGAAACATTCAGTACTTC. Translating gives CASSPRTGEGNIQYF.

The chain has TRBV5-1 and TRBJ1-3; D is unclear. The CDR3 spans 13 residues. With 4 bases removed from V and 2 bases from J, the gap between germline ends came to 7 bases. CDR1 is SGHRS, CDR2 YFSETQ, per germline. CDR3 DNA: TGCGCCAGCAGCGACATCACTGGAAACACCATATATTTT. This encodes CASSDITGNTIYF.

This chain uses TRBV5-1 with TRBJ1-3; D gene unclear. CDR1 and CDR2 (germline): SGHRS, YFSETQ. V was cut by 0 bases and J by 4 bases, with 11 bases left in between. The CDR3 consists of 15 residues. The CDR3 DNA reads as TGCGCCAGCAGCTTGGTATCTACGGGAGGAAACACCATATATTTT. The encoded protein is CASSLVSTGGNTIYF.

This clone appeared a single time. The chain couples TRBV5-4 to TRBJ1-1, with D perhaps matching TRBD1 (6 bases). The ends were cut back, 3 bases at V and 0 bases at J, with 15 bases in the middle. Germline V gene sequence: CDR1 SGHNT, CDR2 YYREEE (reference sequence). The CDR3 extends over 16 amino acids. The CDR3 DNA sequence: TGTGCCAGCAGCTCAGCTTGGGGGACAATGAACACTGAAGCTTTCTTT. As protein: CASSSAWGTMNTEAFF.

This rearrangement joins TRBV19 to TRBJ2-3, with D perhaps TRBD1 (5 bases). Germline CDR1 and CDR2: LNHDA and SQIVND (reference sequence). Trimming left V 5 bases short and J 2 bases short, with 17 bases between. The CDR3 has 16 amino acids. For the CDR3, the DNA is TGTGCCAGTAGTCCCACCAGGCAGGGATCCACAGATACGCAGTATTTT. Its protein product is CASSPTRQGSTDTQYF.

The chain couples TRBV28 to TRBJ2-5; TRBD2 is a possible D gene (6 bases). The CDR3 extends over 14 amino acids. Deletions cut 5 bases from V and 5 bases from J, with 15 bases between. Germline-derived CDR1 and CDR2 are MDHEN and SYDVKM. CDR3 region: CASSPPGSFETQYF. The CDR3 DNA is TGTGCCAGCAGTCCCCCCGGGAGTTTTGAGACCCAGTACTTC.